This T cell receptor (beta chain) was obtained from a study of cytomegalovirus exposure and HLA in healthy donors. Study as a whole: Earlier sequencing of 150 million to 200 million T cells yielded 100 million to 140 million unique TCR beta sequences. Study conclusions and caveats: Within an earlier analysis, most TCR beta V segments proved productive either about 87% or about 30% of the time.

Researchers ran the PCR with 60 Vbeta and 13 Jbeta primers. The table came from immunoSEQ multiplex PCR; TCRdb's copy has only in-frame clones and leaves some out. There are approximately 93,000 clones in the sample; 55% to 70% occur only once, and approximately 5.8% lies in the top ten. This clone was observed a handful of times. Its antigen is currently unknown. The receptor comes from a boy aged 10-17 years in good health and CMV-seropositive. Specimen: PBMCs.

The CDR3 spells CASSELENTEAFF. CDR3 nucleotide sequence: TGTGCCAGCAGTGAATTAGAGAACACTGAAGCTTTCTTT. The V call is TRBV2, the J call TRBJ1-1, with D unclear. Trimming shortened V by 2 bases and J by 1 base, and 5 bases separated the two germline ends. Germline CDR1 and CDR2: SNHLY and FYNNEI. CDR3 length equals 13 residues. Variable domain in full (rest from reference TRBV2 and TRBJ1-1): EPEVTQTPSHQVTQMGQEVILRCVPISNHLYFYWYRQILGQKVEFLVSFYNNEISEKSEIFDDQFSVERPDGSNFTLKIRSTKLEDSAMYFCASSELENTEAFFGQGTRLTVV.